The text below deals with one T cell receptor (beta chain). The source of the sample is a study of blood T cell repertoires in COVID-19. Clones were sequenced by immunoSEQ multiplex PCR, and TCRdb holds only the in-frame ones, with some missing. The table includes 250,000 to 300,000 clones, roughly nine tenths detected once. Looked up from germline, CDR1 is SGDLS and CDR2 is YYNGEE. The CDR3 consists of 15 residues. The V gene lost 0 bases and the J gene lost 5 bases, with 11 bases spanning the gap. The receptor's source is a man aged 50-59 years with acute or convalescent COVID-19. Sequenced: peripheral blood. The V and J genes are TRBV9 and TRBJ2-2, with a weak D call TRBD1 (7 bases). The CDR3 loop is CASSVAQGGTGELFF. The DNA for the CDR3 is TGTGCCAGCAGCGTAGCCCAGGGGGGAACCGGGGAGCTGTTTTTT.